Below are 18 T cell receptor beta chains sequenced from a single sample in a study of long-term antiretroviral therapy in people with HIV. This was the immunoSEQ v3.0 assay at survey level. TCRdb's table, derived via immunoSEQ multiplex PCR, lists solely in-frame clones and lacks some. Among around 40,000 clones listed, over 75% were seen once. The sequenced sample was unsorted PBMCs, obtained 2.2 years after starting antiretroviral therapy. All receptors come from a man between 18 and 29 years old with HIV.

The chain joins TRBV14 to TRBJ2-3, with D unclear. The CDR3 is 13 residues long. Germline loops: CDR1 SGHDN, CDR2 FVKESK. Trimming took off 3 bases at V and 4 bases at J, with 8 bases between the two ends. The CDR3 nucleotides are TGTGCCAGCAGCCAGAGAATCCCAGATACGCAGTATTTT. Protein product: CASSQRIPDTQYF.

The V and J genes are TRBV9 and TRBJ2-7; D gene ambiguous. V was shortened by 0 bases and J by 2 bases, with 12 bases between the two germline ends. Germline V gives CDR1 SGDLS, CDR2 YYNGEE. The CDR3 runs to 15 residues. CDR3 DNA: TGTGCCAGCAGCGTAGGCCCTACAGCTACCTACGAGCAGTACTTC. It yields the protein CASSVGPTATYEQYF. Looking up the rest from reference TRBV9 and TRBJ2-7 gives the full variable domain: DSGVTQTPKHLITATGQRVTLRCSPRSGDLSVYWYQQSLDQGLQFLIQYYNGEERAKGNILERFSAQQFPDLHSELNLSSLELGDSALYFCASSVGPTATYEQYFGPGTRLTVT.

The V and J genes are TRBV6-5 and TRBJ2-2, with D unresolved. Germline V lookup: CDR1 MNHEY, CDR2 SVGAGI. Trimming removed 6 bases at V and 2 bases at J, with 10 bases between. The CDR3 has 14 residues. CDR3 region: CASSQLINTGELFF. CDR3 DNA sequence: TGTGCCAGCAGCCAACTGATAAACACCGGGGAGCTGTTTTTT.

The rearrangement joins TRBV6-1 to TRBJ2-7, with D possibly matching TRBD2 (6 bases). Germline V gene sequence: CDR1 MNHNS, CDR2 SASEGT. This CDR3 is built from 13 residues. Trimming left V 1 base short and J 6 bases short, with 10 bases between. Here the CDR3 reads CASSEVTSSEQYF. The CDR3 DNA sequence: TGTGCCAGCAGTGAAGTGACTAGTTCCGAGCAGTACTTC.

V usage is TRBV29-1 and J usage is TRBJ1-1; tentative D call: TRBD1 (5 bases). This CDR3 comprises 12 residues. The V end lost 7 bases, the J end lost 6 bases, and 15 bases lay between the germline ends. CDR1 and CDR2 from the germline V gene are SQVTM and ANQGSEA. Here the CDR3 reads CSATNLGAEAFF. Written as DNA, the CDR3 is TGCAGCGCCACGAATCTGGGGGCTGAAGCTTTCTTT.

This clone was seen just once. This rearrangement joins TRBV7-2 to TRBJ2-5, with 10 bases identical to TRBD2. The germline V gene has CDR1 SGHTA and CDR2 FQGNSA. This CDR3 is built from 17 residues. V lost 3 bases to trimming and J lost 0 bases; unmatched junction nucleotides: 7. In DNA, the CDR3 is TGTGCCAGCAGCTTTCGAGGACTAGCGGCGTACCAAGAGACCCAGTACTTC. Amino acid sequence: CASSFRGLAAYQETQYF.

The chain uses TRBV7-2 and TRBJ2-3, with a weak D call TRBD2 (5 bases). Trimming left V 7 bases short and J 4 bases short, with 21 bases between. This CDR3 comprises 16 residues. Germline V gene sequence: CDR1 SGHTA, CDR2 FQGNSA. In DNA, the CDR3 is TGTGCCAGCACTCGCCGAAGCGGACCTAGTGCAGATACGCAGTATTTT. It translates to CASTRRSGPSADTQYF.

The V and J genes are TRBV25-1 and TRBJ1-1; D is undetermined. Per the germline V gene, CDR1 is MGHDK and CDR2 is SYGVNS. This CDR3 region has 13 residues. The ends were cut back, 1 base at V and 4 bases at J, with 7 bases in the middle. CDR3 in amino acids: CASSELGGTEAFF. The CDR3 coding sequence is TGTGCCAGCAGTGAATTGGGTGGCACTGAAGCTTTCTTT. The full variable domain, with the rest looked up from reference TRBV25-1 and TRBJ1-1, is EADIYQTPRYLVIGTGKKITLECSQTMGHDKMYWYQQDPGMELHLIHYSYGVNSTEKGDLSSESTVSRIRTEHFPLTLESARPSHTSQYLCASSELGGTEAFFGQGTRLTVV.

The genes are TRBV11-2 and TRBJ2-7; D is unresolved. CDR1 is SGHAT, CDR2 FQNNGV, per germline. Deletions cut 1 base from V and 2 bases from J, with 6 bases between. This CDR3 is built from 13 residues. The CDR3 sequence is CASSLVLTYEQYF. CDR3 DNA: TGTGCCAGCAGCTTAGTCCTGACCTACGAGCAGTACTTC.

This CDR3 reads CASSASGLFLYEQYF. The CDR3 DNA follows: TGTGCCAGCAGCGCGTCGGGACTATTCTTGTACGAGCAGTACTTC. The chain employs TRBV27 and TRBJ2-7; TRBD2 matches at 7 bases. The CDR3 loop spans 15 amino acids. V shed 6 bases and J 4 bases; nucleotides not matched to a gene: 12. Germline CDR1 and CDR2: MNHEY and SMNVEV (reference sequence).

This chain uses TRBV7-9 with TRBJ2-7; D uncertain. CDR1 and CDR2 from the germline V gene are SEHNR and FQNEAQ (reference sequence). V was trimmed by 5 bases and J by 2 bases, leaving 16 bases between them. The CDR3 contains 15 residues. Here the CDR3 DNA reads TGTGCCAGCAGCAAAACAGAAGGATTCCCCTACGAGCAGTACTTC. It is translated as CASSKTEGFPYEQYF.

This clone was counted between two and nine times. The chain recombines TRBV6-5 with TRBJ1-2, with 9 bases matching TRBD1. Germline-derived CDR1 and CDR2 are MNHEY and SVGAGI. The CDR3 contains 14 residues. The trim removed 6 bases at V and 2 bases at J, leaving 4 bases unmatched. CDR3 nucleotide sequence: TGTGCCAGCAGGGATGGACAGGGGAACTATGGCTACACCTTC. Amino acids: CASRDGQGNYGYTF.

The gene calls are TRBV7-2 and TRBJ2-5; D is undetermined. V was trimmed by 5 bases and J by 2 bases, leaving 15 bases between them. This CDR3 is 15 amino acids long. Germline V gene data show CDR1 as SGHTA and CDR2 as FQGNSA. The CDR3 here is CASSPRIVAQETQYF. CDR3 DNA: TGTGCCAGCAGCCCCCGTATAGTAGCACAAGAGACCCAGTACTTC.

The chain joins TRBV15 to TRBJ1-2; no definite D call. Germline V gives CDR1 LNHNV, CDR2 YYDKDF (reference sequence). This CDR3 is built from 14 residues. V was trimmed by 0 bases and J by 5 bases, leaving 10 bases between them. Here the CDR3 reads CATSRDGRTYGYTF. CDR3 nucleotide sequence: TGTGCCACCAGCAGAGACGGACGGACGTATGGCTACACCTTC.

The rearrangement joins TRBV27 to TRBJ1-1; D not resolved. From germline, CDR1 is MNHEY and CDR2 SMNVEV (reference sequence). V was clipped by 3 bases and J by 1 base, with 9 bases between them. The CDR3 runs to 14 residues. In nucleotides, the CDR3 is TGTGCCAGCAGTTTGAGGTTTTCGAACACTGAAGCTTTCTTT. Protein product: CASSLRFSNTEAFF.

V gene TRBV6-1 combines with J gene TRBJ2-1, with TRBD1 identical over 9 bases. The CDR3 covers 13 residues. From germline, CDR1 is MNHNS and CDR2 SASEGT. With V trimmed by 6 bases and J by 10 bases, 7 bases remained unmatched. This chain's CDR3 is CASRQQGAVEQFF. The CDR3 region has the DNA TGTGCCAGCAGACAACAGGGGGCAGTGGAGCAGTTCTTC.

V usage is TRBV27 and J usage is TRBJ2-1; D call uncertain. The CDR3 is 16 residues long. V shed 5 bases and J shed 2 bases, with 16 bases lying between them. Germline CDR1 is MNHEY and CDR2 is SMNVEV (reference sequence). CDR3 sequence reads: CASSLPPAVAYNEQFF. For the CDR3, the DNA is TGTGCCAGCAGTCTCCCACCGGCGGTGGCCTACAATGAGCAGTTCTTC.

The chain joins TRBV6-1 to TRBJ1-2, with 7 bases fitting TRBD1. This CDR3 has 14 residues. V gave up 5 bases and J gave up 3 bases; unmatched junction bases: 6. CDR1 is MNHNS, CDR2 SASEGT, per germline. CDR3 sequence: CASSIGTAYYGYTF. CDR3 DNA: TGTGCCAGCAGTATAGGGACAGCCTACTATGGCTACACCTTC.